One and the same sample provided the 19 T cell receptor beta chains below, sequenced in a study of a mutant IDH1 vaccine in newly diagnosed glioma. Time point indicated: baseline, week 1 (first vaccination visit). Treatment meaning: pre-vaccination baseline after standard-of-care therapy. This table comes from immunoSEQ multiplex PCR, and its TCRdb copy is limited to in-frame clones, with some not included. Of roughly 41,000 clones listed, roughly 89% are singletons. The source material was PBMCs, sampled from a glioma patient treated with radiotherapy, temozolomide or both. The receptor source for this set is a man between 18 and 29 years old with glioma.

V gene TRBV15 combines with J gene TRBJ2-6; D gene ambiguous. The CDR3 contains 16 residues. Trimming took off 1 base at V and 0 bases at J, with 7 bases between the two ends. CDR1 and CDR2 (germline): LNHNV, YYDKDF (reference sequence). In DNA form, the CDR3 reads TGTGCCACCAGCAGAGGAAGGACCTCTGGGGCCAACGTCCTGACTTTC. Translation: CATSRGRTSGANVLTF.

The chain uses TRBV18 and TRBJ1-2; 9 positions agree with TRBD1. With 3 bases clipped from V and 10 bases from J, the junction kept 6 bases outside the gene matches. The germline V gene encodes CDR1 KGHSH and CDR2 LQKENI. The CDR3 is 13 amino acids. DNA of the CDR3: TGTGCCAGCTCACCCTCCCGGGACAGGGCCTACACCTTC. Amino acids: CASSPSRDRAYTF.

This clone occurred a few times. The CDR3 region is CASSLANRANTGELFF. CDR3 bases: TGTGCCAGCAGCTTAGCAAATCGGGCGAACACCGGGGAGCTGTTTTTT. This chain uses TRBV7-9 with TRBJ2-2; D is uncertain. V shed 0 bases and J shed 0 bases, with 8 bases lying between them. This CDR3 is built from 16 residues. Germline V CDR1 and CDR2: SEHNR, FQNEAQ (reference sequence).

The gene calls are TRBV4-3 and TRBJ1-1; D perhaps matches TRBD1 (5 bases). The CDR3 totals 15 residues. V was clipped by 0 bases and J by 3 bases, with 11 bases between them. CDR1 LGHNA and CDR2 YSLEER come from the germline V gene. The CDR3 nucleotides are TGCGCCAGCAGCCAAGACTTCCCGACAGACACTGAAGCTTTCTTT. Its protein product is CASSQDFPTDTEAFF.

The rearrangement uses TRBV5-4 and TRBJ1-2; 9 nucleotides agree with TRBD1. The junction had 10 bases not matched to a gene; V was cut back by 3 bases and J by 4 bases. Germline-derived CDR1 and CDR2 are SGHNT and YYREEE (reference sequence). The CDR3 is 16 residues long. The CDR3 nucleotides read TGTGCCAGCAGCTCACCGGGACAGGGATCGCTCTATGGCTACACCTTC. This encodes CASSSPGQGSLYGYTF.

The chain recombines TRBV5-4 with TRBJ2-1, with D possibly TRBD2 on 8 matching bases. The length of the CDR3 is 15 residues. V was pared by 4 bases and J by 3 bases, with 14 bases between. Germline lookup yields CDR1 SGHNT and CDR2 YYREEE (reference sequence). The CDR3 region is CASSPGGTVYNEQFF. In DNA, the CDR3 is TGTGCCAGCAGCCCGGGGGGGACAGTCTACAATGAGCAGTTCTTC.

The chain recombines TRBV10-3 with TRBJ1-1, with D possibly matching TRBD1 (5 bases). This CDR3 is 16 amino acids long. V gave up 6 bases and J gave up 1 base, with 18 bases separating them. Germline lookup yields CDR1 ENHRY and CDR2 SYGVKD. CDR3 region: CAIRASVGEGNTEAFF. CDR3 in DNA: TGTGCCATCAGAGCCTCGGTGGGGGAGGGGAACACTGAAGCTTTCTTT.

V and J are TRBV29-1 and TRBJ2-2; TRBD2 matches 10 bases. V shed 5 bases and J 2 bases; nucleotides not matched to a gene: 5. CDR1 is SQVTM, CDR2 ANQGSEA, per germline. This CDR3 is 15 amino acids long. The CDR3 bases are TGCAGCGTTCGAAGGACTAGCGGCAACACCGGGGAGCTGTTTTTT. Amino acids: CSVRRTSGNTGELFF.

The chain carries TRBV5-6 and TRBJ2-7, with 7 bases matching TRBD2. The CDR3 runs to 15 residues. Trimming cost V 7 bases and J 1 base; bases outside gene matches: 11. Germline V gene sequence: CDR1 SGHDT, CDR2 YYEEEE. The CDR3 reads CASSPGGFSSYEQYF. As DNA, the CDR3 is TGTGCCAGCTCGCCGGGGGGATTTTCATCCTACGAGCAGTACTTC.

The chain couples TRBV9 to TRBJ1-3; possible D gene TRBD1, 5 bases. V dropped 4 bases and J dropped 7 bases, with 18 bases sitting between them. The CDR3 is 15 residues long. Germline V CDR1 and CDR2: SGDLS, YYNGEE. The CDR3 spells CASSPTRDVWNTIYF. In nucleotides, the CDR3 is TGTGCCAGCAGCCCAACCCGGGACGTCTGGAACACCATATATTTT. The full variable domain, in which reference TRBV9 and TRBJ1-3 provide the parts outside the CDR3, is DSGVTQTPKHLITATGQRVTLRCSPRSGDLSVYWYQQSLDQGLQFLIQYYNGEERAKGNILERFSAQQFPDLHSELNLSSLELGDSALYFCASSPTRDVWNTIYFGEGSWLTVV.

The chain couples TRBV29-1 to TRBJ1-2; no clear D. The CDR3 is made up of 17 amino acids. Trimming took off 6 bases at V and 4 bases at J, with 27 bases between the two ends. Germline CDR1 and CDR2: SQVTM and ANQGSEA. This CDR3 reads CSVWDPPGDRTLYGYTF. DNA for the CDR3: TGCAGCGTATGGGATCCACCGGGCGACCGGACCCTCTATGGCTACACCTTC.

The chain uses TRBV29-1 and TRBJ2-1; tentative D call: TRBD2 (6 bases). Trimming removed 3 bases at V and 2 bases at J, with 17 bases between. The CDR3 runs 16 residues. The germline V gene encodes CDR1 SQVTM and CDR2 ANQGSEA. CDR3 bases: TGCAGCGTTGAGGACCGGTGGCGGGGCCCCTACAATGAGCAGTTCTTC. Translation gives CSVEDRWRGPYNEQFF.

The chain has TRBV12-5 and TRBJ1-1, with 10 bases matching TRBD1. Per the germline V gene, CDR1 is LGHNT and CDR2 is FRNRAP. The CDR3 runs to 12 residues. V was clipped by 7 bases and J by 10 bases; unmatched bases: 6. The CDR3, as DNA: TGTGCTAGTGCCTTGGACAGGGGGATAGCTTTCTTT. This codes for CASALDRGIAFF. The whole variable domain, remainder taken from reference TRBV12-5 and TRBJ1-1, is DARVTQTPRHKVTEMGQEVTMRCQPILGHNTVFWYRQTMMQGLELLAYFRNRAPLDDSGMPKDRFSAEMPDATLATLKIQPSEPRDSAVYFCASALDRGIAFFGQGTRLTVV.

The chain uses TRBV29-1 and TRBJ1-2; 7 bases match TRBD1. This CDR3 comprises 12 residues. V shed 3 bases and J 8 bases; nucleotides not matched to a gene: 6. Germline assignment: CDR1 SQVTM and CDR2 ANQGSEA. The chain's CDR3 is CSVDRTGDGYTF. Here the CDR3 DNA reads TGCAGCGTTGATCGAACAGGGGACGGCTACACCTTC.

V and J are TRBV5-6 and TRBJ1-1; D call uncertain. CDR1 and CDR2 (germline): SGHDT, YYEEEE. The CDR3 spans 11 residues. Trimming removed 4 bases from V and 9 bases from J, with 10 bases in between. The CDR3 nucleotides are TGTGCCAGCAGCGTGGACTCGCAAGCTTTCTTT. Translation: CASSVDSQAFF.

V usage is TRBV7-8 and J usage is TRBJ1-2; D is undetermined. CDR1 and CDR2 (germline): SGHVS, FQNEAQ. The CDR3 is 14 residues long. V was shortened by 3 bases and J by 2 bases, with 10 bases between the two germline ends. The CDR3 here is CASSLGRRNYGYTF. CDR3 coding DNA: TGTGCCAGCAGCTTGGGTCGACGGAACTATGGCTACACCTTC. Using reference TRBV7-8 and TRBJ1-2 for the parts outside the CDR3, the full variable domain is GAGVSQSPRYKVAKRGQDVALRCDPISGHVSLFWYQQALGQGPEFLTYFQNEAQLDKSGLPSDRFFAERPEGSVSTLKIQRTQQEDSAVYLCASSLGRRNYGYTFGSGTRLTVV.

The chain has TRBV7-9 and TRBJ2-2; the match to TRBD1 covers 10 bases. The junction had 5 bases not matched to a gene; V was cut back by 5 bases and J by 5 bases. The length of the CDR3 is 15 residues. Germline CDR1 SEHNR, CDR2 FQNEAQ (reference sequence). In nucleotides, the CDR3 is TGTGCCAGCAGCCAAGGGACAGGGGTGACCGGGGAGCTGTTTTTT. This translates into CASSQGTGVTGELFF.

The gene calls are TRBV2 and TRBJ1-2; a weak D match, TRBD1 (6 bases). Trimming left V 8 bases short and J 4 bases short, with 23 bases between. Germline V gene lookup returns CDR1 SNHLY and CDR2 FYNNEI. This CDR3 comprises 16 residues. The DNA for the CDR3 is TGTGCCAGCTCCCGGGATATAACAGGGTCGGTCTATGGCTACACCTTC. Translated: CASSRDITGSVYGYTF.

J is TRBJ1-1 and V is TRBV15; D unresolved. Germline assignment: CDR1 LNHNV and CDR2 YYDKDF (reference sequence). V shed 2 bases and J shed 2 bases, with 9 bases lying between them. The CDR3 totals 14 residues. Here the CDR3 reads CATSRPADNTEAFF. The CDR3 nucleotides read TGTGCCACCAGCAGACCAGCAGACAACACTGAAGCTTTCTTT. Filled out from reference TRBV15 and TRBJ1-1, the complete variable domain reads DAMVIQNPRYQVTQFGKPVTLSCSQTLNHNVMYWYQQKSSQAPKLLFHYYDKDFNNEADTPDNFQSRRPNTSFCFLDIRSPGLGDTAMYLCATSRPADNTEAFFGQGTRLTVV.